This T cell receptor beta chain was identified in a study of blood T cells in healthy people across ages. The sample holds one count of this clonotype. Its antigen is not known. The CDR3 has 13 residues. CDR1 is DFQATT and CDR2 is SNEGSKA in the germline V gene (reference sequence). V lost 0 bases and J lost 8, with 10 bases in between. Primed by a sample-barcoded 5' primer and a J-beta primer mix, a second PCR proceeded for about 6 to 12 cycles. TCRdb re-called the 5' RACE reads through MiXCR, storing one row per CDR3 protein. The table records roughly 1.9 million distinct CDR3 sequences, more than 35% of them present only once. The study, taken as a whole, reports: Strongly correlated with naive T cell percentage was TCR beta diversity. The diversity estimates, figures obtained from one million T cells, were considered underestimates. Because sorting was not performed, PBMCs prevented conclusive naive versus antigen-experienced comparison.

Per-sample yields of isolated PBMCs were at least 6 million. This receptor was obtained from a human donor in good health. The genes are TRBV20-1 and TRBJ2-2; D might be TRBD2 (6 bases). The sample comprised blood. Here the CDR3 DNA reads TGCAGTGCTAGAGATCGAGGGAGGGGGGAGCTGTTTTTT. Protein: CSARDRGRGELFF.